The clone carrying this T cell receptor (beta chain) was recorded many times. Its antigen is not identified. PBMCs, at least 6.5 million per sample, were isolated. The use of a sample-barcoded 5' primer and a J-beta primer mix characterized a second PCR of about 6 to 11 cycles. Every cDNA molecule bore a tag from a template-switch adaptor containing 12 random nucleotides. TCRdb independently ran MiXCR on the 5' RACE reads; one entry per CDR3 protein. The sample gives about 1.6 million distinct CDR3 sequences, 34% of which show up once; 11% is in the top ten. There are 15 residues in the CDR3. V shed 6 bases and J shed 0 bases, with 16 bases lying between them. The germline CDR1 and CDR2 sequences are SQVTM and ANQGSEA. The sample is drawn from a study of blood T cells in healthy people across ages. Looking at the study overall: Per every two T cells, about one barcoded beta molecule was captured by template switching. General study results and limits: There were more naive CD4+ cells and higher diversity in long-lived donors than in aged donors.

The J gene is TRBJ2-3, the V gene TRBV29-1; D may be TRBD1 or TRBD2 (5 bases each). The source is a woman between 25 and 40 years old in good health. The sample was blood. The CDR3 is CSVQPGTGSTDTQYF. As DNA, the CDR3 is TGCAGCGTCCAACCGGGGACGGGTAGCACAGATACGCAGTATTTT.